The source of this TCR beta chain is a study of T-cell reconstitution after alpha-beta-depleted transplantation in children. The CDR3 covers 17 residues. Per the germline V gene, CDR1 is MNHEY and CDR2 is SMNVEV (reference sequence). Trimming removed 0 bases at V and 1 base at J, with 13 bases between. Unique molecular identifiers featured in how the TCRbeta library was prepared. TCRdb passed the PCR reads through MiXCR, listing each CDR3 protein once. The sample lists 550,000 to 600,000 distinct CDR3 sequences, 20% to 25% occurring once. The chain joins TRBV27 to TRBJ1-3, with D possibly matching TRBD1 (6 bases). This specimen consisted of PBMCs, mostly from graft donor cells, obtained 360 days after TCRalphabeta/CD19-depleted stem cell transplant. The origin of this receptor is a boy younger than two who had a stem cell transplant for acute myeloid leukemia, so the T cells may come from the graft donor. The CDR3 sequence is CASSLSGGTQSGNTIYF. As DNA, the CDR3 is TGTGCCAGCAGTTTATCCGGAGGGACACAGTCTGGAAACACCATATATTTT.